Each of the 6 T cell receptor beta chains below was sequenced from the same sample in a study of T cells in Graves' hyperthyroidism and ophthalmopathy. Using RNA transcripts as the source, TCR beta CDR3 regions were amplified. The HTBI primer set was used in a first-round RT-PCR of the TCR CDR3. TCRdb redid the calling of the multiplex PCR reads with MiXCR, one entry per CDR3 protein. Altogether more than 350,000 distinct CDR3 sequences are present, approximately 15% being singletons, with the ten largest covering approximately 32%. Specimen: blood. The receptor set was obtained from a woman in her twenties or thirties with Graves' hyperthyroidism.

This clonotype has only a few counts. A much more abundant neighbour one base away suggests this may be a read error. The chain employs TRBV2 and TRBJ2-5; 7 bases agree with TRBD1. V shed 7 bases and J 5 bases; nucleotides not matched to a gene: 10. This CDR3 comprises 14 residues. The germline CDR1 and CDR2 sequences are SNHLY and FYNNEI. CDR3 DNA sequence: TGTGCCAGCAACCAACGACAGGGCCTGGAGACCCAGTACTTC. It encodes CASNQRQGLETQYF.

This clonotype occurred many times. V and J are TRBV5-1 and TRBJ2-3, with D possibly matching TRBD2 (5 bases). Per the germline V gene, CDR1 is SGHRS and CDR2 is YFSETQ. With 2 bases removed from V and 4 bases from J, the gap between germline ends came to 11 bases. The CDR3 runs to 14 residues. The CDR3 DNA sequence: TGCGCCAGCAGCTTCAACCCCGGGGCAGATACGCAGTATTTT. This gives the protein CASSFNPGADTQYF.

This rearrangement joins TRBV20-1 to TRBJ2-1, with D uncertain. This CDR3 region has 11 residues. The V gene's germline CDR1 is DFQATT and CDR2 SNEGSKA (reference sequence). CDR3 region: CTFQGNNEQFF. DNA of the CDR3: TGCACCTTTCAAGGAAACAATGAGCAGTTCTTC.

This clonotype was counted at least ten times. The CDR3 bases are TGTGCCAGCAGCTTAGGACTAGCGGGAATCAGCTCCTACAATGAGCAGTTCTTC. Protein sequence: CASSLGLAGISSYNEQFF. The rearrangement links TRBV7-2 to TRBJ2-1; TRBD2 agrees at 11 bases. The V segment lost 1 base and the J segment 0 bases; nucleotides outside the gene matches: 5. The CDR3 loop spans 18 amino acids. CDR1 and CDR2 from the germline V gene are SGHTA and FQGNSA.

This clonotype was found a few times. V and J are TRBV19 and TRBJ1-3; D unclear. CDR1 is LNHDA and CDR2 is SQIVND in the germline V gene (reference sequence). The length of the CDR3 is 14 residues. V dropped 9 bases and J dropped 0 bases, with 12 bases sitting between them. CDR3 DNA sequence: TGTGCCAGGAGCTTCAGGTTCTCTGGAAACACCATATATTTT. Translating gives CARSFRFSGNTIYF. Variable domain in full (rest from reference TRBV19 and TRBJ1-3): DGGITQSPKYLFRKEGQNVTLSCEQNLNHDAMYWYRQDPGQGLRLIYYSQIVNDFQKGDIAEGYSVSREKKESFPLTVTSAQKNPTAFYLCARSFRFSGNTIYFGEGSWLTVV.

This clonotype was seen a handful of times. This may stem from a read error, because a much larger clone lies one nucleotide away. The V gene is TRBV12-3 or TRBV12-4, the J gene TRBJ2-3; 7 nucleotides align to TRBD1. The CDR3 contains 14 residues. Written as DNA, the CDR3 is TGTGCCAGCAGCGACAGGGATCGCACAGGTACGCAGTATTTT. This translates into CASSDRDRTGTQYF.